A single sample gave rise to the 28 T cell receptor beta chains below, sequenced in a study of OX40 agonist ivuxolimab in advanced cancers. The protocol was immunoSEQ multiplex PCR, while the TCRdb copy is restricted to in-frame clones and leaves out a portion. The sample includes tens of thousands of clones, 84% of them seen just once. Sequencing was performed on CD4+ or CD8+ T cells sorted from blood, taken in a trial of the OX40 agonist ivuxolimab. The receptors were sampled from an adult with an advanced solid tumor such as melanoma, head and neck, liver or kidney cancer.

The J gene is TRBJ1-1, the V gene TRBV23-1; D is possibly TRBD1 (6 bases). TRBV23-1 is labeled an ORF, and its function is uncertain. V lost 3 bases to trimming and J lost 3 bases, with 14 bases between them. CDR3 length equals 15 residues. The CDR3 DNA reads TGCGCCAGCAGTCAGTCTGGACAGACTCACACTGAAGCTTTCTTT. It codes for CASSQSGQTHTEAFF.

The chain employs TRBV5-1 and TRBJ2-7, with D unclear. Germline V gene lookup returns CDR1 SGHRS and CDR2 YFSETQ. The CDR3 totals 15 residues. V was clipped by 2 bases and J by 3 bases, with 15 bases between them. CDR3 sequence (DNA): TGCGCCAGCAGCTTACCTAGGACGTCCGGCTACGAGCAGTACTTC. Amino acid sequence: CASSLPRTSGYEQYF.

The genes are TRBV6-1 and TRBJ2-2, with no clear D. CDR3 size: 14 residues. Trimming took 8 bases from V and 3 from J, leaving 13 bases between them. Germline V gene lookup returns CDR1 MNHNS and CDR2 SASEGT. The CDR3 is CASLSSGYTGELFF. The CDR3 DNA sequence: TGTGCCAGCCTGAGCAGTGGGTACACCGGGGAGCTGTTTTTT.

This clone was observed once. The rearrangement links TRBV5-6 to TRBJ1-1, with 8 positions matching TRBD1. The CDR3 contains 14 residues. Germline trimming cut 6 bases from V and 2 bases from J; bases unmatched to any gene: 6. Germline V gene data show CDR1 as SGHDT and CDR2 as YYEEEE. CDR3 sequence reads: CASKTGGINTEAFF. The CDR3 coding sequence is TGTGCCAGCAAAACAGGGGGAATAAACACTGAAGCTTTCTTT.

V usage is TRBV6-1 and J usage is TRBJ1-2; the match to TRBD1 covers 7 bases. The length of the CDR3 is 14 residues. Germline V gene data show CDR1 as MNHNS and CDR2 as SASEGT. J lost 7 bases, V lost 1 base, and 6 bases had no gene match. DNA of the CDR3: TGTGCCAGCAGTGAAGAGACAGGGTTGGGTGGCTACACCTTC. This gives the protein CASSEETGLGGYTF.

The chain recombines TRBV27 with TRBJ2-7; D gene uncertain. This CDR3 is 14 amino acids long. V lost 2 bases and J lost 3, with 11 bases in between. Germline V gives CDR1 MNHEY, CDR2 SMNVEV (reference sequence). CDR3 residues: CASSLGPRGYEQYF. The CDR3 DNA follows: TGTGCCAGCAGTTTAGGACCACGCGGCTACGAGCAGTACTTC.

This clone was recorded a few times. The rearrangement links TRBV5-8 to TRBJ1-5; D not resolved. The CDR3 sequence is 14 residues long. Trimming cost V 1 base and J 0 bases, with 5 bases left between them. Germline V gene data show CDR1 as SGHTS and CDR2 as YDEGEE. The CDR3 loop reads CASSLRDSNQPQHF. CDR3 in DNA: TGTGCCAGCAGCTTGAGGGATAGCAATCAGCCCCAGCATTTT.

The V gene is TRBV7-2, the J gene TRBJ2-7; tentatively, D is TRBD1 or TRBD2 (6 bases each). The CDR3 has 17 amino acids. Germline assignment: CDR1 SGHTA and CDR2 FQGNSA. The V end lost 2 bases, the J end lost 4 bases, and 21 bases lay between the germline ends. Here the CDR3 DNA reads TGTGCCAGCAGCTTATTCGGAGGGAACAGGGTTCTATACGAGCAGTACTTC. Translating gives CASSLFGGNRVLYEQYF.

V is TRBV7-2 and J is TRBJ1-1; D not resolved. This CDR3 is 17 amino acids long. V lost 4 bases and J lost 1, with 19 bases in between. Germline lookup yields CDR1 SGHTA and CDR2 FQGNSA. The CDR3 DNA reads as TGTGCCAGCAGCTCGACCTTTTGGACGCAAAGGAACACTGAAGCTTTCTTT. As protein: CASSSTFWTQRNTEAFF.

The chain recombines TRBV5-4 with TRBJ1-1; D is undetermined. Germline CDR1 and CDR2: SGHNT and YYREEE (reference sequence). This CDR3 has 15 amino acids. V lost 4 bases, J lost 0 bases, and 13 bases lay in between. As DNA, the CDR3 is TGTGCCAGCAGCCCTAGACTAGGCATGAACACTGAAGCTTTCTTT. Translated: CASSPRLGMNTEAFF. The whole variable domain, filled in from reference TRBV5-4 and TRBJ1-1, reads ETGVTQSPTHLIKTRGQQVTLRCSSQSGHNTVSWYQQALGQGPQFIFQYYREEENGRGNFPPRFSGLQFPNYSSELNVNALELDDSALYLCASSPRLGMNTEAFFGQGTRLTVV.

V is TRBV28 and J is TRBJ1-2; 9 bases are shared with TRBD1. Looked up from germline, CDR1 is MDHEN and CDR2 is SYDVKM. V gave up 9 bases and J gave up 8 bases; unmatched junction bases: 10. CDR3 length equals 13 residues. DNA for the CDR3: TGTGCCAGTTCGGGACAGGGACCCTTAGGCTACACCTTC. It codes for CASSGQGPLGYTF.

The chain employs TRBV7-2 and TRBJ2-7; 8 nucleotides align to TRBD1. Trimming removed 5 bases from V and 5 bases from J; junction bases left unmatched: 11. The CDR3 spans 15 residues. Per the germline V gene, CDR1 is SGHTA and CDR2 is FQGNSA. The CDR3 spells CASSEPSDRDDEQYF. The CDR3 DNA is TGTGCCAGCAGCGAACCCTCGGACAGGGATGACGAGCAGTACTTC.

The gene calls are TRBV28 and TRBJ1-1, with TRBD1 as a possible D gene (6 bases). CDR3 length equals 15 residues. Per the germline V gene, CDR1 is MDHEN and CDR2 is SYDVKM. V lost 6 bases and J 1 base, leaving 15 bases between the germline ends. The CDR3 protein is CASSLHRDRNTEAFF. In DNA form, the CDR3 reads TGTGCCAGCAGCCTTCACAGGGACCGGAACACTGAAGCTTTCTTT.

This chain joins TRBV28 and TRBJ2-1; D is unresolved. CDR1 is MDHEN, CDR2 SYDVKM, per germline. Trimming took off 2 bases at V and 0 bases at J, with 5 bases between the two ends. This CDR3 has 14 residues. CDR3 amino acids: CASSLESSYNEQFF. DNA for the CDR3: TGTGCCAGCAGTTTAGAAAGCTCCTACAATGAGCAGTTCTTC.

This clone was observed a single time. The chain couples TRBV6-1 to TRBJ1-5, with D unclear. The CDR3 extends over 13 amino acids. The germline V and J ends were trimmed by 6 bases and 4 bases, with 10 bases remaining between them. The V gene's germline CDR1 is MNHNS and CDR2 SASEGT. The CDR3 protein is CASSTETNQPQHF. In nucleotides, the CDR3 is TGTGCCAGCAGCACAGAAACGAATCAGCCCCAGCATTTT.

The V and J genes are TRBV5-1 and TRBJ2-6; D is uncertain. Trimming stripped 8 bases from V and 0 bases from J, with 3 bases between. This CDR3 is 12 amino acids long. Germline V gene lookup returns CDR1 SGHRS and CDR2 YFSETQ. The CDR3: CASDSGANVLTF. The DNA for the CDR3 is TGCGCCAGTGACTCTGGGGCCAACGTCCTGACTTTC.

The V gene is TRBV15, the J gene TRBJ2-7; 14 nucleotides match TRBD2. V lost 3 bases and J lost 8; bases outside the gene matches: 9. The CDR3 loop spans 16 amino acids. The germline V gene encodes CDR1 LNHNV and CDR2 YYDKDF (reference sequence). The CDR3 spells CATSRDPGLAGVQQYF. In DNA, the CDR3 is TGTGCCACCAGCAGGGACCCGGGACTAGCGGGAGTACAGCAGTACTTC.

The chain links TRBV6-6 to TRBJ1-5; D is possibly TRBD1 (5 bases). There are 16 residues in the CDR3. Trimming removed 2 bases from V and 3 bases from J, with 14 bases in between. Looked up from germline, CDR1 is MNHNY and CDR2 is SVGAGI (reference sequence). The CDR3 sequence: CASSYAFRDPNQPQHF. The CDR3 nucleotides read TGTGCCAGCAGTTACGCGTTCCGGGACCCCAATCAGCCCCAGCATTTT.

On this clone itself: Relative to the germline gene, one junction end is altered; a read error may explain this. This rearrangement joins TRBV5-1 to TRBJ2-5, with D unresolved. The germline gives CDR1 SGHRS, CDR2 YFSETQ. This CDR3 has 13 residues. The CDR3 DNA follows: TGTGCCAGCAGCTTTTTTGGTGGGGAGACCCAGTACTTC. This gives the protein CASSFFGGETQYF. The full variable domain, in which reference TRBV5-1 and TRBJ2-5 provide the parts outside the CDR3, is KAGVTQTPRYLIKTRGQQVTLSCSPISGHRSVSWYQQTPGQGLQFLFEYFSETQRNKGNFPGRFSGRQFSNSRSEMNVSTLELGDSALYLCASSFFGGETQYFGPGTRLLVL.

This clone appeared a few times. The gene calls are TRBV28 and TRBJ1-2; no definite D call. V gave up 8 bases and J gave up 2 bases, with 9 bases separating them. The CDR3 totals 12 residues. CDR1 and CDR2 (germline): MDHEN, SYDVKM. CDR3: CASARQNYGYTF. CDR3 coding DNA: TGTGCCAGCGCGCGGCAGAACTATGGCTACACCTTC.

The chain has TRBV7-8 and TRBJ2-3; tentatively, D is TRBD1 or TRBD2 (5 bases each). Germline V gene sequence: CDR1 SGHVS, CDR2 FQNEAQ. CDR3 length: 14 amino acids. Trimming removed 4 bases at V and 1 base at J, with 9 bases between. CDR3 region: CASSSRDRTDTQYF. The CDR3 DNA sequence: TGTGCCAGCAGCTCCCGGGACCGCACAGATACGCAGTATTTT.

The chain is built from TRBV18 and TRBJ2-1; D is undetermined. The CDR3 is 13 amino acids. CDR1 and CDR2 from the germline V gene are KGHSH and LQKENI. V dropped 2 bases and J dropped 5 bases, with 7 bases sitting between them. The chain's CDR3 is CASSPGLNNEQFF. In DNA form, the CDR3 reads TGTGCCAGCTCACCAGGATTGAACAATGAGCAGTTCTTC.

The V gene is TRBV19, the J gene TRBJ1-5, with D unresolved. This CDR3 is built from 12 residues. CDR1 is LNHDA and CDR2 is SQIVND in the germline V gene (reference sequence). With 9 bases removed from V and 3 bases from J, the gap between germline ends came to 9 bases. The CDR3 region is CASRADNQPQHF. The CDR3 coding sequence is TGTGCCAGCCGGGCAGACAATCAGCCCCAGCATTTT.

The count of this clone is one. J is TRBJ2-7 and V is TRBV11-3; 7 positions match TRBD2. The junction had 11 bases not matched to a gene; V was cut back by 4 bases and J by 5 bases. The germline V gene encodes CDR1 SGHNT and CDR2 YENEEA. CDR3 length: 15 residues. The CDR3 spells CASSSSQAGWHEQYF. CDR3 nucleotides: TGTGCCAGCAGCTCCTCCCAAGCGGGATGGCACGAGCAGTACTTC. The variable domain in full, with the rest retrieved from reference TRBV11-3 and TRBJ2-7, is EAGVVQSPRYKIIEKKQPVAFWCNPISGHNTLYWYLQNLGQGPELLIRYENEEAVDDSQLPKDRFSAERLKGVDSTLKIQPAELGDSAVYLCASSSSQAGWHEQYFGPGTRLTVT.

The chain combines TRBV29-1 with TRBJ2-1; D gene ambiguous. The CDR3 sequence is 14 residues long. The V gene's germline CDR1 is SQVTM and CDR2 ANQGSEA. Trimming removed 6 bases at V and 0 bases at J, with 12 bases between. The CDR3 spells CSVLKQSSYNEQFF. The CDR3 DNA reads as TGCAGCGTACTGAAACAGAGCTCCTACAATGAGCAGTTCTTC.

J is TRBJ1-2 and V is TRBV28; D gene unclear. The CDR3 is made up of 14 amino acids. Per the germline V gene, CDR1 is MDHEN and CDR2 is SYDVKM. Trimming shortened V by 5 bases and J by 4 bases, and 14 bases separated the two germline ends. The CDR3 nucleotides are TGTGCCAGCAGTGAGGGTTATCCGGGCTATGGCTACACCTTC. Its protein product is CASSEGYPGYGYTF.

The chain joins TRBV15 to TRBJ1-5; the match to TRBD1 covers 10 bases. The CDR3 is 16 residues long. From germline, CDR1 is LNHNV and CDR2 YYDKDF (reference sequence). With 1 base clipped from V and 6 bases from J, the junction kept 6 bases outside the gene matches. The CDR3 nucleotides are TGTGCCACCAGCAGAGTAGGACAGGGGGGGCTTCAGCCCCAGCATTTT. It codes for CATSRVGQGGLQPQHF.

The V call is TRBV19, the J call TRBJ1-5; TRBD1 is a possible D gene (5 bases). Trimming took off 10 bases at V and 3 bases at J, with 19 bases between the two ends. CDR3 length equals 15 residues. Germline CDR1 is LNHDA and CDR2 is SQIVND (reference sequence). The DNA for the CDR3 is TGTGCCATCAGCCCAGGGCAGCGGCTCAATCAGCCCCAGCATTTT. This codes for CAISPGQRLNQPQHF.